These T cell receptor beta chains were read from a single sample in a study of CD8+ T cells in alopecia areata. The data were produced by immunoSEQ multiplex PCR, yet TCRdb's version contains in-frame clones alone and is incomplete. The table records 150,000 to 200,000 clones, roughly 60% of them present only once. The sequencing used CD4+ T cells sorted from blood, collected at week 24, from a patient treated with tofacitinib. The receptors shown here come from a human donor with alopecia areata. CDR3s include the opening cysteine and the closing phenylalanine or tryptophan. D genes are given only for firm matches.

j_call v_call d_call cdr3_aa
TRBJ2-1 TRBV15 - CATSRDSGHPGTGQFF
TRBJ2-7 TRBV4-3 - CASSQQWPSSSYEQYF
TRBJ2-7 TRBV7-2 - CASSFSGSEQYF
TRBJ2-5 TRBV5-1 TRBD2 CASSLGGLAGGQETQYF
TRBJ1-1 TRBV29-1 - CSVGGTLQGEAFF
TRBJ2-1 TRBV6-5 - CATTGLSSSYNEQFF
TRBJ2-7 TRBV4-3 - CASSQAVSYEQYF
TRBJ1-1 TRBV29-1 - CSGYMNTEAFF
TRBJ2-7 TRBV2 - CASSVEVYEQYF
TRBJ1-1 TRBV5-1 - CASSLGGTENTEAFF
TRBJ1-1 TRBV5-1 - CASSLAGNTEAFF
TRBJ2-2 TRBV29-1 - CSVEGPEGAGELFF
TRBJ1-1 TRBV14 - CASSQVGSQWMAFF
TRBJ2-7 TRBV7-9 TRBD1 CASRPDRVSSYEQYF
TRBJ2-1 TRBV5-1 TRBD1 CASSPGTVYNEQFF
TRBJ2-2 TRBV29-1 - CSVAVTGELFF
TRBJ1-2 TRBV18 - CASSPPMSGAYF
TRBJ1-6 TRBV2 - CASSKGRENSPLHF
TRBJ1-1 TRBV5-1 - CASSFLEGNTEAFF
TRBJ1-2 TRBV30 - CAWALGLGYTF
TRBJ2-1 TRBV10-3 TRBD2 CAIYWGGPMGNNEQFF
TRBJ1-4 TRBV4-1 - CASSQGQPKGEKLFF
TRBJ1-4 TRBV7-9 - CASSRGNNEKLFF
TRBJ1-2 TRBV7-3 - CASSSDSRRGYGYTF
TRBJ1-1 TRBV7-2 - CASSQDPTMNTEAFF
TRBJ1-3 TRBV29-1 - CSVLQLSGNTIYF
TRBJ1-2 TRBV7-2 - CASSPTREEGYTF
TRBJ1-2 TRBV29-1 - CSVDQQGSTF